Below, 2 T cell receptor beta chains from the same sample are listed, as sequenced in a study of cytomegalovirus exposure and HLA in healthy donors. The PCR used 60 Vbeta and 13 Jbeta primers. Data came from immunoSEQ multiplex PCR; TCRdb stores just in-frame clones and leaves some out. The sample has a few hundred thousand clones, 92% seen once. Sequenced input: PBMCs. The receptors were gathered from a girl aged 2 to 9 in good health and CMV-seronegative.

V is TRBV6-1 and J is TRBJ1-4, with 7 bases aligning to TRBD1. CDR3 length: 14 residues. Per germline, CDR1 MNHNS and CDR2 SASEGT. V gave up 5 bases and J gave up 7 bases; unmatched junction bases: 7. CDR3 nucleotide sequence: TGTGCCAGCAGTCCCGGGACAGTGCTTGAAAAACTGTTTTTT. Its protein product is CASSPGTVLEKLFF.

This clone has just one count. The genes are TRBV5-1 and TRBJ2-6, with no clear D. Trimming stripped 3 bases from V and 0 bases from J, with 10 bases between. Germline-derived CDR1 and CDR2 are SGHRS and YFSETQ. This CDR3 has 16 amino acids. CDR3 sequence reads: CASSSDSTSGANVLTF. The DNA for the CDR3 is TGCGCCAGCAGCTCAGACTCTACCTCTGGGGCCAACGTCCTGACTTTC.